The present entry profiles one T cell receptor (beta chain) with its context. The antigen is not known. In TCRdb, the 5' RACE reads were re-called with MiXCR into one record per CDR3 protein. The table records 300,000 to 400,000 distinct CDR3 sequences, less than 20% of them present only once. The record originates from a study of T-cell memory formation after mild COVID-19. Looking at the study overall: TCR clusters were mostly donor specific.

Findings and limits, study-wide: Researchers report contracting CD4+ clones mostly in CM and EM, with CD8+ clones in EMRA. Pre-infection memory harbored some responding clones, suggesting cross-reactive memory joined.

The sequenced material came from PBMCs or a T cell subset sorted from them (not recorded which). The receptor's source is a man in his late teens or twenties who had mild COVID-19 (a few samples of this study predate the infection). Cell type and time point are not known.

In DNA, the CDR3 is TGCAGTGCTAGACAGAGAAGAGAAGCTTTCTTT. Amino acid sequence: CSARQRREAFF. The J gene is TRBJ1-1, the V gene TRBV20-1; D unclear. Trimming removed 2 bases from V and 8 bases from J, with 9 bases in between. The germline CDR1 and CDR2 sequences are DFQATT and SNEGSKA (reference sequence). This CDR3 has 11 residues.